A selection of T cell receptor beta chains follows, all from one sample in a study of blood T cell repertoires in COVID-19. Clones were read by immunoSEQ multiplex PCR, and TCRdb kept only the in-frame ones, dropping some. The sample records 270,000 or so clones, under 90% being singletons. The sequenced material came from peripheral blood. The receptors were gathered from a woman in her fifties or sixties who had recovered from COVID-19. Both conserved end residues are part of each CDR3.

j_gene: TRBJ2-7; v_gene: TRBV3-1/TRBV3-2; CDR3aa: CASSQGRYEQYF
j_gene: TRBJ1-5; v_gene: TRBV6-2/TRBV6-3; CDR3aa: CASSRQLNNQPQHF
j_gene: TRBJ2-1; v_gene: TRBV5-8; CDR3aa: CASSFWTSRENEQFF
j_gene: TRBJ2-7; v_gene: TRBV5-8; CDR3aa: CASSLGQGLSYEQYF
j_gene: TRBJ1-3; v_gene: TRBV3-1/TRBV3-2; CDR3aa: CASSSQGGPGNTIYF
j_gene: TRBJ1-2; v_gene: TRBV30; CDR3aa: CAWRSGTGGRSGGYTF
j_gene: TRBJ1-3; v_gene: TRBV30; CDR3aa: CASTPTSSGNTIYF
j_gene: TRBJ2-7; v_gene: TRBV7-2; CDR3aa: CASSSGGNSYEQYF
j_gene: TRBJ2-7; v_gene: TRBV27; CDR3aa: CASYPSGRALEQYF
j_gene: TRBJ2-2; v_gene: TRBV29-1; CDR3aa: CSVLPRGTGYGGELFF
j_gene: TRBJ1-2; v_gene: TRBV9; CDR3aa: CASSPDRNYGYTF
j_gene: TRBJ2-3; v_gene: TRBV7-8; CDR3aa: CASSTRRTGTRGTDTQYF
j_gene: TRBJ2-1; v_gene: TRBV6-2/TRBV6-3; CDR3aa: CASSYKNRGLDNRRSYNEQFF
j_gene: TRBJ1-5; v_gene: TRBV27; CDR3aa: CASSLSREGTPQHF
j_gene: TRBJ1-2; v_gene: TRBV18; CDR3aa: CASSLFRDTYGYTF
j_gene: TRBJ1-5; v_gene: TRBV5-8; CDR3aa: CASSNGQGLQPQHF
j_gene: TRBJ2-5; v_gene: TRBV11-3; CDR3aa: CASSLTGVQETQYF
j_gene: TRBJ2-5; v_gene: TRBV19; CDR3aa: CASSITSVQETQYF
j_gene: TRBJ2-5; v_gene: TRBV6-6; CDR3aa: CASSYVSSGGVGTQYF
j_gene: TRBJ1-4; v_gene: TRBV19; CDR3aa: CASSSRTGDNEKLFF